Included here is one TCR beta chain sequence, with context. Its antigen remains unknown. The sample belongs to a study of shared clonotypes between healthy human individuals. This CDR3 region has 15 residues. CDR1 is SGHTA and CDR2 is FQGTGA in the germline V gene. V lost 0 bases and J 4 bases, leaving 10 bases between the germline ends. Measured with immunoSEQ multiplex PCR; TCRdb has only the in-frame clones, and not every one. This sample carries 2 million to 2.5 million clones, 85% to 95% of them seen once, and the ten largest clones take 0.3% to 0.4%. Study-level results: The naive CD4 repertoires of several donors were compared, and around 5% of clonotypes were shared. Generally, naive subsets came out with larger estimated richness than memory subsets. Among donors, the sharing of clonotypes was expected to be influenced by sequencing depth.

The sequenced sample consisted of naive CD4+ T cells from PBMCs. Subset here: CD45RA+ positively selected. The chain couples TRBV7-3 to TRBJ1-3; D gene uncertain. The source of this sequence is a man between 18 and 35 years old in good health. Some clones in this sample may be carry-over from other donors' samples. In DNA form, the CDR3 reads TGTGCCAGCAGCTTAACAGGAGGTGCGGGAAACACCATATATTTT. It is translated as CASSLTGGAGNTIYF.